The 18 T cell receptor beta chains given below trace back to one sample, sequenced in a study of cytomegalovirus exposure and HLA in healthy donors (TCRdb year 2017). To prepare the library, the immunoSEQ multiplex PCR assay was applied. A mixture of 60 forward primers for TCR Vbeta segments and 13 reverse primers for TCR Jbeta segments was used in the multiplex PCR. The clones in this table, taken by TCRdb from immuneACCESS, are in-frame only. Not every clone is retained; where verified, under half of the shortfall comes from an unresolved V gene, and the cause of the rest is unknown. This sample has 100,000 to 150,000 clones in its table, and approximately 80% of those were observed once. The top ten constitute about 1.6% of the sample. The sample taken for sequencing was PBMCs. The source of these receptors is a woman between 18 and 29 years old in good health and CMV-seronegative.

The chain links TRBV29-1 to TRBJ2-1, with TRBD2 matching over 10 bases. Germline lookup yields CDR1 SQVTM and CDR2 ANQGSEA. This CDR3 spans 12 amino acids. J was trimmed by 8 bases and V by 5 bases; bases with no gene match: 3. The CDR3 protein is CSVSSGRHEQFF. The CDR3, as DNA: TGCAGCGTTTCTAGCGGGAGACATGAGCAGTTCTTC.

The sample holds one count of this clone. The rearrangement joins TRBV15 to TRBJ2-5, with TRBD1 as a possible D gene (5 bases). The CDR3 has 14 residues. Looked up from germline, CDR1 is LNHNV and CDR2 is YYDKDF (reference sequence). V lost 3 bases to trimming and J lost 5 bases, with 13 bases between them. CDR3 DNA: TGTGCCACCAGCAGGCCCAAGACAGCCGAGACCCAGTACTTC. Amino acid sequence: CATSRPKTAETQYF.

The chain recombines TRBV27 with TRBJ2-1; 7 nucleotides agree with TRBD2. The trim removed 0 bases at V and 5 bases at J, leaving 1 base unmatched. Germline CDR1 is MNHEY and CDR2 is SMNVEV (reference sequence). The length of the CDR3 is 14 residues. Written as DNA, the CDR3 is TGTGCCAGCAGTTTATCAGGGACTAACAATGAGCAGTTCTTC. This sequence encodes CASSLSGTNNEQFF.

The rearrangement links TRBV5-4 to TRBJ2-3, with a weak D call TRBD2 (6 bases). V lost 3 bases to trimming and J lost 1 base, with 12 bases between them. The CDR3 loop spans 15 amino acids. The germline V gene has CDR1 SGHNT and CDR2 YYREEE (reference sequence). The CDR3 sequence is CASSSLASGTDTQYF. The CDR3 bases are TGTGCCAGCAGCTCCCTAGCTAGCGGCACAGATACGCAGTATTTT.

The CDR3 coding sequence is TGTGCCATCAGCCGAATAGACAGTCAAGAGACCCAGTACTTC. Protein sequence: CAISRIDSQETQYF. The chain links TRBV10-3 to TRBJ2-5; possible D gene TRBD1, 5 bases. The CDR3 is made up of 14 amino acids. The V and J ends lost 6 bases and 2 bases respectively, with 13 bases between them. The germline V gene has CDR1 ENHRY and CDR2 SYGVKD.

This chain connects TRBV19 to TRBJ1-5; possible D gene TRBD1, 6 bases. CDR1 LNHDA and CDR2 SQIVND come from the germline V gene (reference sequence). Trimming left V 3 bases short and J 1 base short, with 13 bases between. The CDR3 sequence is 16 residues long. This CDR3 is CASSMGGPRSNQPQHF. CDR3 in DNA: TGTGCCAGTAGTATGGGGGGGCCACGGAGCAATCAGCCCCAGCATTTT. The whole variable domain, remainder taken from reference TRBV19 and TRBJ1-5, is DGGITQSPKYLFRKEGQNVTLSCEQNLNHDAMYWYRQDPGQGLRLIYYSQIVNDFQKGDIAEGYSVSREKKESFPLTVTSAQKNPTAFYLCASSMGGPRSNQPQHFGDGTRLSIL.

This clone has more than one count but fewer than ten. This chain uses TRBV6-1 with TRBJ1-5, with 7 bases fitting TRBD1. The ends lost 8 bases at V and 5 bases at J; junction bases unmatched: 6. CDR1 is MNHNS, CDR2 SASEGT, per germline. The CDR3 loop spans 13 amino acids. CDR3 loop: CASRGTVDQPQHF. Here the CDR3 DNA reads TGTGCCAGCCGAGGGACAGTAGATCAGCCCCAGCATTTT.

CDR3 loop: CASSLSAVGAWNEQFF. The CDR3 nucleotides read TGTGCCAGCAGTTTATCCGCGGTTGGCGCATGGAATGAGCAGTTCTTC. The J gene is TRBJ2-1, the V gene TRBV27; D is undetermined. This CDR3 is built from 16 residues. Germline V gives CDR1 MNHEY, CDR2 SMNVEV (reference sequence). V lost 0 bases and J 7 bases, leaving 16 bases between the germline ends.

This clone came up once. CDR3 loop: CASSEQGRGETQYF. In nucleotides, the CDR3 is TGTGCCAGCAGTGAACAGGGAAGAGGAGAGACCCAGTACTTC. The chain recombines TRBV28 with TRBJ2-5; a weak D match, TRBD1 (6 bases). V dropped 5 bases and J dropped 4 bases, with 14 bases sitting between them. Germline assignment: CDR1 MDHEN and CDR2 SYDVKM. This CDR3 has 14 amino acids.

The chain recombines TRBV29-1 with TRBJ2-1, with 10 bases matching TRBD2. With 2 bases clipped from V and 9 bases from J, the junction kept 7 bases outside the gene matches. This CDR3 spans 14 amino acids. The germline CDR1 and CDR2 sequences are SQVTM and ANQGSEA. The CDR3 region has the DNA TGCAGCGTTGAACGATCTAGCGGGAGTGGTGAGCAGTTCTTC. It codes for CSVERSSGSGEQFF.

This clone was counted only a few times. This chain uses TRBV5-1 with TRBJ2-2; no definite D call. This CDR3 has 14 amino acids. The V end lost 4 bases, the J end lost 0 bases, and 7 bases lay between the germline ends. Per the germline V gene, CDR1 is SGHRS and CDR2 is YFSETQ. The CDR3 sequence: CASSPPANTGELFF. As DNA, the CDR3 is TGCGCCAGCAGCCCTCCTGCGAACACCGGGGAGCTGTTTTTT.

The chain couples TRBV6-1 to TRBJ2-2; TRBD2 might be the D (5 bases). The ends were cut back, 2 bases at V and 4 bases at J, with 14 bases in the middle. This CDR3 has 16 amino acids. Germline V lookup: CDR1 MNHNS, CDR2 SASEGT. The CDR3 nucleotides are TGTGCCAGCAGTGAACTAGGGAGTGTCGTCACCGGGGAGCTGTTTTTT. Amino acid sequence: CASSELGSVVTGELFF.

V is TRBV28 and J is TRBJ2-3, with TRBD2 as a possible D gene (5 bases). Germline CDR1 is MDHEN and CDR2 is SYDVKM. Trimming removed 6 bases at V and 4 bases at J, with 11 bases between. CDR3 length equals 13 residues. This chain's CDR3 is CASRRTGSDTQYF. Here the CDR3 DNA reads TGTGCCAGCAGACGGACGGGGTCAGATACGCAGTATTTT. The variable domain in full, with the rest retrieved from reference TRBV28 and TRBJ2-3, is DVKVTQSSRYLVKRTGEKVFLECVQDMDHENMFWYRQDPGLGLRLIYFSYDVKMKEKGDIPEGYSVSREKKERFSLILESASTNQTSMYLCASRRTGSDTQYFGPGTRLTVL.

In this sample, this clone turned up once. The gene calls are TRBV25-1 and TRBJ2-7; D remains unclear. The CDR3 is made up of 14 amino acids. Germline CDR1 MGHDK, CDR2 SYGVNS. V shed 4 bases and J shed 0 bases, with 10 bases lying between them. CDR3 bases: TGTGCCAGCAGTGGCCGGTTCCACTCCTACGAGCAGTACTTC. This encodes CASSGRFHSYEQYF.

This sequence joins TRBV5-5 and TRBJ2-5, with a tentative D call TRBD2 (6 bases). Germline V gene lookup returns CDR1 SGHKS and CDR2 YYEKEE (reference sequence). The V end lost 4 bases, the J end lost 4 bases, and 17 bases lay between the germline ends. The CDR3 extends over 15 amino acids. CDR3 in DNA: TGTGCCAGCAGCCAACAGGTCCGGGGAGGAGAGACCCAGTACTTC. This encodes CASSQQVRGGETQYF.

Here the CDR3 DNA reads TGCGCCAGCAGCCCCCTTGAGGTCAATGAGCAGTTCTTC. It is translated as CASSPLEVNEQFF. The chain links TRBV5-1 to TRBJ2-1; D is ambiguous. The V end lost 4 bases, the J end lost 6 bases, and 11 bases lay between the germline ends. Germline CDR1 is SGHRS and CDR2 is YFSETQ. The CDR3 totals 13 residues.

The chain joins TRBV20-1 to TRBJ2-5; the D is unclear. V shed 4 bases and J shed 2 bases, with 5 bases lying between them. Per the germline V gene, CDR1 is DFQATT and CDR2 is SNEGSKA (reference sequence). The CDR3 contains 11 residues. CDR3 residues: CSATFQETQYF. The DNA of the CDR3 is TGCAGTGCTACCTTTCAAGAGACCCAGTACTTC.

A note on this clone: One end of the junction does not line up with germline, which may come from a read error. The rearrangement links TRBV6-4 to TRBJ2-7; TRBD2 aligns across 8 bases. CDR3 size: 15 residues. The germline CDR1 and CDR2 sequences are MRHNA and SNTAGT. The CDR3 loop is CASSDRREDSHEQYF. CDR3 nucleotides: TGTGCCAGCAGTGACCGGCGGGAGGACTCCCACGAGCAGTACTTC.